This section outlines one T cell receptor beta chain sequence together with its context. Its matching antigen is unknown. The entry originates in a study of circulating tumor DNA in untreated peripheral T-cell lymphoma. This tumor tissue came from a pretreatment baseline collection. Profiling relied on immunoSEQ multiplex PCR, and the TCRdb table lists in-frame clones only, not all of them. Here the sample spans more than 9,000 clones, roughly 80% being singletons. Germline V gene data show CDR1 as GTSNPN and CDR2 as SVGIG (reference sequence). The CDR3 contains 12 residues. V lost 4 bases and J lost 5, with 11 bases in between. Findings of the study overall: Tumor-specific clonotypes were found in 65% to 80% of patients.

The rearrangement links TRBV30 to TRBJ1-1, with no clear D. This TCR was sampled from a human donor with peripheral T-cell lymphoma. The sequencing input was tumor tissue. The CDR3 DNA reads TGTGCCTGGATGAGACCCACGACTGAAGCTTTCTTT. Its translation: CAWMRPTTEAFF. The full variable domain, its missing parts supplied by reference TRBV30 and TRBJ1-1, is SQTIHQWPATLVQPVGSPLSLECTVEGTSNPNLYWYRQAAGRGLQLLFYSVGIGQISSEVPQNLSASRPQDRQFILSSKKLLLSDSGFYLCAWMRPTTEAFFGQGTRLTVV.